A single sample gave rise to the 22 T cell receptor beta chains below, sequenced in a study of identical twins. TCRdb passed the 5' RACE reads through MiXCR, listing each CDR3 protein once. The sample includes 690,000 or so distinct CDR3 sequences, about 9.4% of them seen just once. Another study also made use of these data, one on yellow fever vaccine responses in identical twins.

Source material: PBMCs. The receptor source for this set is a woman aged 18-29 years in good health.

CDR3 region: CASSPEVAAGYTF. CDR3 coding DNA: TGTGCCAGCAGCCCGGAGGTAGCGGCTGGCTACACCTTC. The chain is built from TRBV7-8 and TRBJ1-2; D gene unclear. The CDR3 has 13 amino acids. Trimming shortened V by 5 bases and J by 7 bases, and 14 bases separated the two germline ends. Germline CDR1 SGHVS, CDR2 FQNEAQ.

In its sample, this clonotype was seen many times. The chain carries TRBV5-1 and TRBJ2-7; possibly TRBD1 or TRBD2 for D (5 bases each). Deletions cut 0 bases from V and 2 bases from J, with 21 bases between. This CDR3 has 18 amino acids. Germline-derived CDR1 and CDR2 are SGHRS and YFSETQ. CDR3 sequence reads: CASSLEGESFYGTYEQYF. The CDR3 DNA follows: TGCGCCAGCAGCTTGGAAGGGGAGTCCTTTTATGGGACCTACGAGCAGTACTTC.

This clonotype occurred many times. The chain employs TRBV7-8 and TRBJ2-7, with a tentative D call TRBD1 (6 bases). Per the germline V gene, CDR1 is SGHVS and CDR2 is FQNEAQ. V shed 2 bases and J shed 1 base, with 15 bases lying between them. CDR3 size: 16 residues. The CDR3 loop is CASSLLGGHPSYEQYF. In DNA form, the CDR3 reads TGTGCCAGCAGCTTATTAGGGGGACACCCGTCCTACGAGCAGTACTTC.

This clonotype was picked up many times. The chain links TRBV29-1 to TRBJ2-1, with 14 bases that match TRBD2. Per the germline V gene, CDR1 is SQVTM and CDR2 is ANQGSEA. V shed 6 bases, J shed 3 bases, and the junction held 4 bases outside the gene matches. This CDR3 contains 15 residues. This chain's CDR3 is CSVAGTSGSYNEQFF. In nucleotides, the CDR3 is TGCAGCGTAGCCGGGACTAGCGGGAGCTACAATGAGCAGTTCTTC.

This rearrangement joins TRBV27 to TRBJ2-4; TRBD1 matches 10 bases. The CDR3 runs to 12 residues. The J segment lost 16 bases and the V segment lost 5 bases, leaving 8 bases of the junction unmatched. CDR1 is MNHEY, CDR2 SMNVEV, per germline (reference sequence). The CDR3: CASSDRGLALYF. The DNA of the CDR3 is TGTGCCAGCAGTGACAGGGGGCTGGCCCTTTACTTC.

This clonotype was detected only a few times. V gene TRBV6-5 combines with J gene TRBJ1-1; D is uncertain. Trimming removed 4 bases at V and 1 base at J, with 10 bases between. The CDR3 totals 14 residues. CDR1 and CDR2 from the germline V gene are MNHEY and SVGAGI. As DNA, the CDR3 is TGTGCCAGCAGTTTACGTCCGGAGAACACTGAAGCTTTCTTT. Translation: CASSLRPENTEAFF.

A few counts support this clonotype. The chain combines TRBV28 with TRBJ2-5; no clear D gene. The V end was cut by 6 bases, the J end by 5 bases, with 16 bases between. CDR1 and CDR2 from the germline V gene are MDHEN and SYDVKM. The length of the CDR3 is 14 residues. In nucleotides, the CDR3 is TGTGCCAGCAGAGCCCTGGAATCTCGGGAGACCCAGTACTTC. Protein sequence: CASRALESRETQYF.

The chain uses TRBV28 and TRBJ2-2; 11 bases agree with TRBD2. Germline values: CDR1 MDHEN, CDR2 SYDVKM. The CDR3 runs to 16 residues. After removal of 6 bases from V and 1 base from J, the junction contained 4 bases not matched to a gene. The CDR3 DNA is TGTGCCAGCAGACCTAGCGGGAGGATGAACACCGGGGAGCTGTTTTTT. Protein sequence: CASRPSGRMNTGELFF. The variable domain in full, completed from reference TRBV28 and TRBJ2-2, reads DVKVTQSSRYLVKRTGEKVFLECVQDMDHENMFWYRQDPGLGLRLIYFSYDVKMKEKGDIPEGYSVSREKKERFSLILESASTNQTSMYLCASRPSGRMNTGELFFGEGSRLTVL.

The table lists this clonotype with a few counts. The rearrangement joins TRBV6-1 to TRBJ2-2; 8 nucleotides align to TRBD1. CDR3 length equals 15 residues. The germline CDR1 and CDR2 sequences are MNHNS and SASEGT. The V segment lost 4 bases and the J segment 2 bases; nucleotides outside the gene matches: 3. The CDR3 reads CASSGTGINTGELFF. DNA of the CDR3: TGTGCCAGCAGTGGGACAGGGATTAACACCGGGGAGCTGTTTTTT.

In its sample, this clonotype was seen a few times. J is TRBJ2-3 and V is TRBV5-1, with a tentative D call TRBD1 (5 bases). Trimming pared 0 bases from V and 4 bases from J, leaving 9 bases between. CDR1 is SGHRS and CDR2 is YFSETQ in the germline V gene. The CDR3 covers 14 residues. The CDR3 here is CASSLEGFADTQYF. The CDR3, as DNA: TGCGCCAGCAGCTTGGAGGGGTTCGCAGATACGCAGTATTTT.

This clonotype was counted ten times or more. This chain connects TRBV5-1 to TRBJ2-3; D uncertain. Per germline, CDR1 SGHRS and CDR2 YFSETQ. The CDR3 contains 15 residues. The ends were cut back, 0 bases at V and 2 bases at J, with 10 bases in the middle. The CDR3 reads CASSLGTSPTDTQYF. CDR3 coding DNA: TGCGCCAGCAGCTTGGGAACCTCACCCACAGATACGCAGTATTTT.

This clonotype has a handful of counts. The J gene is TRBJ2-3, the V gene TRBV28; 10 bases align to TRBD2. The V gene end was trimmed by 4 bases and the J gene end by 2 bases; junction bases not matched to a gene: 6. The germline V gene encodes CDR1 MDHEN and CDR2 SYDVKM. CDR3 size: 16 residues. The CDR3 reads CASSYGTSAFTDTQYF. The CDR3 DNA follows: TGTGCCAGCAGTTACGGGACTAGCGCTTTCACAGATACGCAGTATTTT.

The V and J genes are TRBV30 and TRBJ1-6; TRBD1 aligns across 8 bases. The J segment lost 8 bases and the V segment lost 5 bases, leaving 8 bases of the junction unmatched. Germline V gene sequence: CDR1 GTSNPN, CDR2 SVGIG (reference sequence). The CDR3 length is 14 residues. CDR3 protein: CAWVPQGADSPLHF. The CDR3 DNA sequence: TGTGCCTGGGTCCCCCAGGGGGCGGATTCACCCCTCCACTTT.

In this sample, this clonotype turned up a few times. CDR3 sequence: CASSFTGTGGLNEQFF. CDR3 sequence (DNA): TGCGCCAGCAGCTTTACCGGGACAGGGGGCTTGAATGAGCAGTTCTTC. This chain links TRBV5-1 with TRBJ2-1, with 12 bases identical to TRBD1. The V gene end was trimmed by 2 bases and the J gene end by 7 bases; junction bases not matched to a gene: 7. The germline V gene has CDR1 SGHRS and CDR2 YFSETQ. This CDR3 region has 16 residues.

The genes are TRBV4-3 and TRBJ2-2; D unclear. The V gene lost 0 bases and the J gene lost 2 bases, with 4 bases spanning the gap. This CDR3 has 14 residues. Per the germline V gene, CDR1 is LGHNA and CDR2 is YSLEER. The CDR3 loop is CASSQEHNTGELFF. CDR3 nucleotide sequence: TGCGCCAGCAGCCAAGAACACAACACCGGGGAGCTGTTTTTT.

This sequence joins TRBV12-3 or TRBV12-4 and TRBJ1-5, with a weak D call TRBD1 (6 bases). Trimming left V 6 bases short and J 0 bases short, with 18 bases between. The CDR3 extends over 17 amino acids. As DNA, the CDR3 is TGTGCCAGCAGCTTGGGACACTACGCTTATAGCAATCAGCCCCAGCATTTT. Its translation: CASSLGHYAYSNQPQHF.

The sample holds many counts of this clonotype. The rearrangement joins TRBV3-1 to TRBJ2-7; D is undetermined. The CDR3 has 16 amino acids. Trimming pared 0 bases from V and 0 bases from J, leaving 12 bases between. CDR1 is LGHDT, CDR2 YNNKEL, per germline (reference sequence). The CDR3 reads CASSQDDLVSSYEQYF. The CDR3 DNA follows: TGTGCCAGCAGCCAAGATGATTTAGTGAGCTCCTACGAGCAGTACTTC.

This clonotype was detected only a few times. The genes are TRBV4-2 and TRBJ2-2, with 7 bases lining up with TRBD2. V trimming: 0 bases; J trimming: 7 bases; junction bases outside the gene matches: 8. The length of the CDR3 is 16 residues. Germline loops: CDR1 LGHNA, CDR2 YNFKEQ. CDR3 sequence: CASSQEVAGVNGELFF. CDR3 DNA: TGTGCCAGCAGCCAAGAGGTGGCGGGAGTGAACGGGGAGCTGTTTTTT.

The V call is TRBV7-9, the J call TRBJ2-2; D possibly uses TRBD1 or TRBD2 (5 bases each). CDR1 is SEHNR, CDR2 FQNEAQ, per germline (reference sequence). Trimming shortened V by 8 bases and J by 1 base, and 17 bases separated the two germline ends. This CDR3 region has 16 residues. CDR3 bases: TGTGCCAGCGGGGACCTCATGGGGCAGAACACCGGGGAGCTGTTTTTT. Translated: CASGDLMGQNTGELFF. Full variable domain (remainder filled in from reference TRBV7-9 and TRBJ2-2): DTGVSQNPRHKITKRGQNVTFRCDPISEHNRLYWYRQTLGQGPEFLTYFQNEAQLEKSRLLSDRFSAERPKGSFSTLEIQRTEQGDSAMYLCASGDLMGQNTGELFFGEGSRLTVL.

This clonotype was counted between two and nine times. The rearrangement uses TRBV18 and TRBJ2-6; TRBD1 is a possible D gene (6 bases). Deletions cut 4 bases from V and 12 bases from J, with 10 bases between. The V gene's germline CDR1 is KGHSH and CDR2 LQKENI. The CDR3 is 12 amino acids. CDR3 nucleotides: TGTGCCAGCTCACTGATGACAGGCGTCCTGACTTTC. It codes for CASSLMTGVLTF.

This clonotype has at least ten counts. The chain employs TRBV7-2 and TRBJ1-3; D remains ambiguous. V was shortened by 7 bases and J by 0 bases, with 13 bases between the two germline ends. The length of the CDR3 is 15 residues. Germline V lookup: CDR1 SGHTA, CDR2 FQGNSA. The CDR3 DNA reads TGTGCCAGCACCATCGACCTTCTCTCTGGAAACACCATATATTTT. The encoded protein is CASTIDLLSGNTIYF.

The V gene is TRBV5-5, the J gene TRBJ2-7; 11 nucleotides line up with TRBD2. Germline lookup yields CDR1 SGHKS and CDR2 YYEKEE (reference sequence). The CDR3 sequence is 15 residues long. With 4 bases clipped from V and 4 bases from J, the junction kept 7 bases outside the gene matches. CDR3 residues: CASSDTSGGFYEQYF. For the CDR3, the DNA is TGTGCCAGCAGCGATACTAGCGGGGGTTTTTACGAGCAGTACTTC.